This is a list of T cell receptor beta chains from one sample in a study of T cell responses to AZD1222 COVID-19 vaccine. Data came from immunoSEQ multiplex PCR; TCRdb stores just in-frame clones and leaves some out. The sample holds some 100,000 clones, more than 75% seen once. The specimen was peripheral blood, collected 28 days after the second AZD1222 dose. The receptor set was obtained from an adult who received the AZD1222 COVID-19 vaccine. Each CDR3 is given with its conserved first and last residue. D genes are given only for firm matches. Some rows mark clone size as missing; the rest say once, few, many or name a class of expanded clone.

TRBV7-2	-	-	TRBJ1-6	CASSLNQRGANSPLHF	TGTGCCAGCAGCTTAAATCAACGGGGGGCCAATTCACCCCTCCACTTT
TRBV21-1	few	-	TRBJ2-5	CASSKGGTGRWETQYF	TGTGCCAGCAGCAAAGGCGGGACAGGGAGGTGGGAGACCCAGTACTTC
TRBV15	-	-	TRBJ2-7	CATSRDLQGVVDEQYF	TGTGCCACCAGCAGAGATCTCCAGGGCGTTGTCGACGAGCAGTACTTC
TRBV25-1	-	TRBD1	TRBJ1-5	CASSEPGGSNQPQHF	TGTGCCAGCAGTGAACCAGGGGGAAGCAATCAGCCCCAGCATTTT
TRBV30	-	-	TRBJ2-4	CAWSSAQTKNIQYF	TGTGCCTGGAGTAGTGCCCAAACCAAAAACATTCAGTACTTC
TRBV5-1	-	-	TRBJ2-2	CASSPTGVTGELFF	TGCGCCAGCAGCCCCACGGGAGTCACCGGGGAGCTGTTTTTT
TRBV14	-	-	TRBJ2-1	CASSQEVVDEQFF	TGTGCCAGCAGCCAAGAGGTGGTTGATGAGCAGTTCTTC
TRBV4-3	-	-	TRBJ2-7	CASSSGPGREQYF	TGCGCCAGCAGTTCCGGACCCGGGCGGGAGCAGTACTTC
TRBV18	-	-	TRBJ1-2	CASSPIDYGYTF	TGTGCCAGCTCACCCATCGACTATGGCTACACCTTC
TRBV29-1	-	-	TRBJ2-1	CSVEQEQFF	TGCAGCGTTGAACAGGAGCAGTTCTTC
TRBV27	-	-	TRBJ2-7	CASSFNRAYEQYF	TGTGCCAGCAGTTTTAACAGGGCCTACGAGCAGTACTTC
TRBV7-3	-	TRBD1	TRBJ1-5	CASSLQGGGNQPQHF	TGTGCCAGCAGCCTCCAGGGGGGGGGCAATCAGCCCCAGCATTTT
TRBV28	-	-	TRBJ2-7	CASSLRRPPYEQYF	TGTGCCAGCAGTTTGCGAAGGCCTCCCTACGAGCAGTACTTC
TRBV30	-	-	TRBJ2-2	CAWTEAGELFF	TGTGCCTGGACCGAGGCCGGGGAGCTGTTTTTT
TRBV12-5	-	-	TRBJ1-3	CASGLRDGNTIYF	TGTGCTAGTGGTTTGCGCGATGGAAACACCATATATTTT
TRBV20-1	-	-	TRBJ1-3	CSASFGGNTIYF	TGCAGTGCTAGTTTTGGGGGAAACACCATATATTTT
TRBV5-5	-	TRBD2	TRBJ2-7	CASSNPAGASGVHEQYF	TGTGCCAGCAGCAACCCGGCGGGGGCTAGCGGGGTCCACGAGCAGTACTTC
TRBV29-1	few	TRBD1	TRBJ2-7	CSVVGTGVRQYF	TGCAGCGTCGTGGGGACAGGGGTTCGGCAGTACTTC
TRBV4-3	-	TRBD2	TRBJ2-2	CASSRTSVGELFF	TGCGCCAGCAGTCGGACTAGCGTCGGGGAGCTGTTTTTT
TRBV11-2	-	TRBD2	TRBJ2-5	CASSLETSGRVLETQYF	TGTGCCAGCAGCTTAGAGACTAGCGGGAGGGTTTTAGAGACCCAGTACTTC
TRBV10-3	-	TRBD2	TRBJ2-3	CAAQGRGSGTDTQYF	TGTGCCGCGCAAGGGCGCGGGAGCGGGACAGATACGCAGTATTTT
TRBV6-5	-	-	TRBJ1-4	CASRAGTLRLFF	TGTGCCAGCAGAGCCGGGACCTTAAGACTGTTTTTT
TRBV30	once	-	TRBJ2-7	CAWSVSGIYEQYF	TGTGCCTGGAGTGTATCAGGGATCTACGAGCAGTACTTC
TRBV16	-	-	TRBJ1-5	CASSQPRQGGNQPQHF	TGTGCCAGCAGCCAACCACGACAAGGGGGCAATCAGCCCCAGCATTTT
TRBV20-1	-	TRBD2	TRBJ2-5	CSASREGTETQYF	TGCAGTGCTAGTAGGGAGGGAACGGAGACCCAGTACTTC
TRBV6-2/TRBV6-3	-	TRBD1	TRBJ1-5	CASSHTTGGRNQPQHF	TGTGCCAGCAGTCACACCACAGGGGGCCGCAATCAGCCCCAGCATTTT
TRBV7-3	-	-	TRBJ1-2	CASSSQGVFRVHF	TGTGCCAGCAGCTCCCAAGGTGTGTTTCGAGTGCACTTC
TRBV5-1	once	TRBD2	TRBJ2-2	CASSLELAGGSNTGELFF	TGCGCCAGCAGCTTGGAACTAGCGGGGGGATCGAACACCGGGGAGCTGTTTTTT
TRBV6-2/TRBV6-3	-	TRBD1	TRBJ1-6	CASSFQKGANSPLHF	TGTGCCAGCAGTTTCCAGAAGGGGGCCAATTCACCCCTCCACTTT
TRBV19	-	TRBD2	TRBJ2-3	CASNEGGRGDTQYF	TGTGCCAGTAACGAGGGAGGGAGGGGAGATACGCAGTATTTT
TRBV5-1	-	-	TRBJ2-1	CASSLASHNEQFF	TGCGCCAGCAGCTTGGCCTCGCACAATGAGCAGTTCTTC
TRBV13	-	-	TRBJ1-2	CASSFSPIGWVNYGYTF	TGTGCCAGCAGCTTCAGCCCCATTGGATGGGTTAACTATGGCTACACCTTC
TRBV14	-	-	TRBJ1-2	CASSQGNLVWGYTF	TGTGCCAGCAGCCAAGGCAACCTGGTCTGGGGCTACACCTTC
TRBV28	-	-	TRBJ2-7	CASQQGMYEQYF	TGTGCCAGCCAACAGGGTATGTACGAGCAGTACTTC
TRBV5-6	-	-	TRBJ1-5	CASSSPRGNQPQHF	TGTGCCAGCAGCTCTCCCCGGGGGAATCAGCCCCAGCATTTT
TRBV29-1	-	-	TRBJ1-1	CSVSGSREDTEAFF	TGCAGCGTTTCGGGCTCGAGGGAAGACACTGAAGCTTTCTTT
TRBV5-1	-	TRBD1	TRBJ2-1	CASSLGGQGPYNEQFF	TGCGCCAGCAGCTTGGGGGGACAGGGCCCCTACAATGAGCAGTTCTTC
TRBV19	-	-	TRBJ2-2	CASSKTQGPGELFF	TGTGCCAGTAGTAAAACTCAGGGCCCCGGGGAGCTGTTTTTT
TRBV6-2/TRBV6-3	-	-	TRBJ2-7	CASSYAGSYEQYF	TGTGCCAGCAGTTACGCGGGCTCCTACGAGCAGTACTTC
TRBV5-6	-	-	TRBJ2-7	CASSFRGTSDEQYF	TGTGCCAGCAGCTTTAGGGGGACTTCGGACGAGCAGTACTTC
TRBV4-2	-	-	TRBJ2-1	CASSQEPSLYFDYEQFF	TGTGCCAGCAGCCAGGAGCCGTCCCTTTATTTTGACTATGAGCAGTTCTTC
TRBV12-3/TRBV12-4	few	-	TRBJ1-2	CASSETRGYTF	TGTGCCAGCAGCGAGACCCGCGGCTACACCTTC
TRBV27	once	TRBD1	TRBJ2-2	CASSRQGGTGELFF	TGTGCCAGCAGTCGACAGGGCGGCACCGGGGAGCTGTTTTTT
TRBV19	-	-	TRBJ1-1	CASSIQGSENTEAFF	TGTGCCAGTAGTATACAGGGTAGTGAGAACACTGAAGCTTTCTTT
TRBV18	-	-	TRBJ2-7	CASSQGDSREQYF	TGTGCCAGCTCACAAGGGGATAGTCGCGAGCAGTACTTC
TRBV7-8	-	-	TRBJ1-1	CASSLVVLMNTEAFF	TGTGCCAGCAGCTTAGTTGTACTAATGAACACTGAAGCTTTCTTT
TRBV29-1	-	-	TRBJ1-3	CSARTAGGGNTIYF	TGCAGCGCCCGGACAGCGGGCGGTGGAAACACCATATATTTT
TRBV2	-	-	TRBJ1-2	CASSEDHGRGGRGYTF	TGTGCCAGCAGTGAAGATCACGGTCGAGGGGGACGTGGCTACACCTTC
TRBV7-9	-	-	TRBJ1-5	CASSLASRDPNIHPQHF	TGTGCCAGCAGCTTGGCCTCTCGGGACCCAAACATACACCCCCAGCATTTT
TRBV19	-	-	TRBJ1-5	CASSIDSYSNQPQHF	TGTGCCAGTAGTATAGACAGCTATAGCAATCAGCCCCAGCATTTT
TRBV12-3/TRBV12-4	-	-	TRBJ2-1	CASTTDSDNEQFF	TGTGCCAGCACTACCGACAGTGACAATGAGCAGTTCTTC
TRBV5-5	-	-	TRBJ1-5	CASSLSGGNQPQHF	TGTGCCAGCAGCTTGTCTGGGGGCAATCAGCCCCAGCATTTT
TRBV12-3/TRBV12-4	-	-	TRBJ1-3	CASSFGGNTIYF	TGTGCCAGCAGTTTTGGGGGGAACACCATATATTTT
TRBV4-2	-	-	TRBJ1-4	CASSQVEANEKLFF	TGTGCCAGCAGCCAGGTGGAAGCTAATGAAAAACTGTTTTTT
TRBV6-6	-	-	TRBJ2-7	CASSPRTVEQYF	TGTGCCAGCAGTCCGCGGACAGTCGAGCAGTACTTC
TRBV19	-	-	TRBJ2-1	CASSMEGASSYNEQFF	TGTGCCAGTAGTATGGAGGGGGCAAGCTCCTACAATGAGCAGTTCTTC
TRBV7-9	-	-	TRBJ2-7	CASSQPRDLISYEQYF	TGTGCCAGCAGCCAACCCCGGGACTTAATCTCCTACGAGCAGTACTTC
TRBV13	-	TRBD1	TRBJ1-2	CASSLDRGRNYGYTF	TGTGCCAGCAGCTTAGACAGGGGGCGCAACTATGGCTACACCTTC
TRBV5-4	once	-	TRBJ2-7	CASSPKQGYEQYF	TGTGCCAGCAGCCCGAAACAGGGCTACGAGCAGTACTTC